This record looks at one T cell receptor beta chain sequence and its context. Its antigen is as yet unknown. Different DNA sequences within this sample yield the same CDR3. The data were obtained in a study of beta chain features in type 1 diabetes. Broader study findings: There was no resolution here of whether HLA type influences TCRB rearrangement. Type 1 diabetes patients had moderately but significantly shorter TCRB CDR3s in all four CD4+ subsets. Researchers cautioned that cDNA sequencing could over-represent cells with high TCR expression.

Sampling consisted of one heparinised blood draw per donor, averaging roughly 100 mL. V gave up 7 bases and J gave up 3 bases, with 7 bases separating them. Germline values: CDR1 SQVTM, CDR2 ANQGSEA. CDR3 size: 11 residues. TCRB transcripts that were expressed got sequenced, as all of the isolated RNA had been reverse transcribed. Generated by immunoSEQ multiplex PCR, the TCRdb table keeps only in-frame clones and is missing some. Among under 300,000 clones, about 25% were seen once, and the ten largest hold approximately 4%. V and J are TRBV29-1 and TRBJ2-1; D perhaps matches TRBD1 (5 bases). The sequence came from a man aged 25-45 years in good health. The sequenced sample was central memory CD4+ T cells from blood. CDR3 DNA sequence: TGCAGCGCCGGACACTACAATGAGCAGTTCTTC. The encoded protein is CSAGHYNEQFF.